One T cell receptor beta chain is described in this entry. Its recognized antigen is unknown. Nothing much larger sits one base from this clone, and base qualities are not available. The data were obtained in a study of cytomegalovirus exposure and HLA in healthy donors (TCRdb year 2017). Regarding the research as a whole: In an earlier analysis of 450 to 750 of the donors, less than 350 Gb of sequence data and some 120 million unique TCR beta sequences from some 170 million T cells were reported. An early release that covered approximately 600 HLA-typed donors contained approximately 290 gigabases of sequencing data and 75 million to 100 million unique TCR sequences. The genetic ancestry cluster associated with self-reported Caucasian donors included about four fifths of the 398 genotyped donors. The study aimed to test whether cataloging public T cell receptors could reveal signatures of past pathogen exposure. Using immunosequencing, the study profiled T cell repertoires from about 650 subjects and related those repertoires to cytomegalovirus serostatus. Besides the first cohort of around 670 subjects, a separate validation cohort made up of 120 different subjects was used. The study combined high-throughput TCR immunosequencing, statistical association of individual TCRs with disease status, and machine learning to predict cytomegalovirus infection status. A later analysis re-analyzed previously published TCR beta repertoires from several hundred donors and added high-resolution HLA genotyping to study TCR occurrence patterns. Rather than drawing on any new phenotypic data, the later analysis identified candidate immune exposures from TCR beta sequences and the way those sequences occurred across donors. To decide whether each TCR beta V gene segment behaved as functional or pseudogenic, an earlier analysis of some 600 of the donors relied on high-throughput TCR beta sequencing. Alongside the repertoire data, information on donor age, sex, ethnicity and CMV serostatus was compiled. A later genetic analysis took genome-wide SNP genotypes for about three fifths of the roughly 670 donors and used that subset as a discovery cohort. Every repertoire in the discovery cohort had been generated on one and the same sequencing platform. Both class I and class II loci were covered by HLA typing, at four-digit resolution. Typing coverage differed by locus: A, B, C, DRB1 and DQB1 were typed in about 629-630 donors, DQA1 in around 500, DPA1 in 600 to 610, and DPB1 in about 450. Because of strong linkage in the cohort, roughly 5 DR-DQ haplotypes were treated as single units for association and clustering. Across about 380 genotyped donors of the cohort, an average of roughly 200,000 unique TCR beta nucleotide sequences per donor were sequenced, and 15% to 20% of those sequences were non-productive.

The library was made by the immunoSEQ multiplex PCR assay. For the multiplex PCR, a mixture combining 60 forward primers for TCR Vbeta segments and 13 reverse primers for TCR Jbeta segments was used. The CDR3 region of rearranged TCR beta genes was amplified from genomic DNA by a multiplex PCR assay. The amplified TCR beta libraries were sequenced on the Illumina HiSeq System as 87-base-pair reads. Per the source publication's procedure: A later analysis counted 65 million to 90 million unique TCR beta chains across the roughly 700 repertoires, and roughly 10 million of these chains were shared by at least two donors. To remove PCR and sequencing errors, raw reads were error-corrected and collapsed into unique sequences using a nearest-neighbor algorithm that merged closely related sequences. CDR3 sequences were aligned to IMGT reference sequences to assign V, D and J gene segments. Each retained sequence needed at least a six-nucleotide match to both a V gene segment and a J gene segment. A rearrangement counted as productive if the CDR3 had no stop codons and remained in frame with V and J, and every other rearrangement counted as non-productive. CDR3 was defined according to IMGT convention as the region running from the second conserved V-encoded cysteine to the conserved J-encoded phenylalanine. The earlier analysis of around 640 of the donors excluded sequences that lacked an unambiguous match to a single V gene segment. An earlier analysis of 500 to 600 of the donors classified V segments as functional when productive rearrangements were above 56.7% and as segregating when the standard deviation between donors was above 5%. A statistical classification framework was built to diagnose cytomegalovirus status from the catalog of TCR beta chain sequences. In a later analysis, V and J genes were assigned by comparing TCR nucleotide sequences against IMGT/GENE-DB human TR gene sequences. A later analysis assigned CDR3 sequences and most-parsimonious VDJ recombination scenarios with the TCRdist pipeline. In a later analysis, each TCR beta chain was defined by its CDR3 amino acid sequence together with its V-gene family, and reads without a unique V-gene family were excluded. A later analysis removed several hundred highly shared, low-generation-probability nucleotide sequences to deal with suspected cross-contamination and a sequencing artifact. A later analysis calculated a clonal expansion index for each public chain from normalized within-repertoire ranks of inferred template counts. Generation probabilities in a later analysis came from a VDJ recombination model fitted to out-of-frame rearrangements, and those results were checked against IGoR. In a later analysis, hypergeometric tests were used to score TCR-TCR, TCR-HLA and TCR-CMV co-occurrence, with a repertoire-size bias correction applied to TCR pairs. A later analysis estimated false discovery rates by permuting HLA or CMV assignments 20 times. In a later analysis, co-occurring TCRs were grouped with DBSCAN, and TCRdist sequence similarity was added when clustering was performed within HLA-allele-positive subsets. Co-occurrence clustering excluded repertoires with fewer than 30,000 or more than 120,000 public chains, plus five with anomalous nucleotide sharing. TCRdb obtained this table from immuneACCESS and retained in-frame rearrangements with V and J assigned. These tables miss some clones; where compared with another copy, unresolved V genes account for less than half of the shortfall, and the remainder is unexplained. That table furnishes V, J and clone size, whereas the DNA furnished D and trimming. The sample data list about 130,000 clones, and roughly 17% of these were observed just once. The ten top clones hold approximately 2.6% of the sample.

Study-level results and caveats: The authors suggested that the approach could potentially be generalized to other disease states and immunological phenotypes. The study gave a list of over 150 TCR beta chains associated with cytomegalovirus. In both the original and validation cohorts, the classifier was reported to diagnose cytomegalovirus status with high specificity and sensitivity. In a later genetic analysis, fewer N-insertions in productive TCRs were reported among donors in an Asian-associated ancestry cluster than the approximately 670-donor mean. A group of highly shared sequence variants was considered likely to be a technical artifact of the sequencing pipeline. Assigning TCR associations to individual alleles was difficult when HLA alleles, especially DR and DQ, strongly co-occurred. In a later analysis, the rate of TCR association differed among HLA loci, with DRB1 alleles having the most associated TCRs and HLA-C alleles having the fewest. In an earlier analysis of approximately 600 of the donors, most TCR beta V segments were observed in productive rearrangements about 87% or about 30% of the time, broadly matching IMGT annotations. According to a later analysis, most CMV-associated TCR beta chains appeared to be HLA-restricted, and the HLA associations seemed to be driven largely by CMV exposure. A further reported finding was that TCR beta sequences accurately predicted the HLA-A and HLA-B alleles for most subjects in the first cohort. Presence/absence analyses assumed roughly uniform sequencing depth across donors, an assumption that may not hold. In vitro tests confirmed that three of the cytomegalovirus-associated TCR beta chains recognize cytomegalovirus antigens. Most TCR sequences were observed very rarely across donors, whereas some public TCRs were present in many individuals. The cohort was sequenced for TCR beta chains only, and without alpha or paired-chain data the features that could be detected were limited. Because HLA typing was missing for some donors at each locus, association tests included only the typed subset. At a false discovery rate of 0.05, a later analysis linked 15,000 to 20,000 TCR beta sequences to specific HLA alleles. A later genetic analysis associated a missense DCLRE1C variant with V-gene and J-gene trimming of TCR beta chains, and an independent cohort replicated the association. In a later analysis, HLA-associated TCR beta chains were found to be more clonally expanded and to have lower generation probabilities than equally common non-associated chains. According to a later analysis, parvovirus B19, influenza, CMV and Epstein-Barr virus appeared linked to several top co-occurrence clusters. Because counts were too low, roughly 17 rarely observed V segments, including chromosome 9 orphons, were left out of the earlier analysis of 587 of the donors. For the cohort, immune exposure information was limited to CMV serostatus. Linkage disequilibrium might explain the correlated functional status among segregating V segments, but an unknown experimental factor could not be excluded.

The cohort was made up of about 670 healthy bone marrow donors. At the time of sampling, every cohort member was nominally healthy, though immune exposures that went unrecorded were likely present. The donor tested CMV seropositive and was one of the 289 seropositive cohort members. Each donor provided a peripheral blood sample, and peripheral blood mononuclear cells were used for TCR beta sequencing. The Qiagen DNeasy Blood Extraction Kit was used to extract genomic DNA from the blood cell samples. The sequenced material came from PBMCs. The sequence was collected from a female donor in good health and CMV-seropositive.

The DNA reads TGTGCCAGCAGCCGTCCGGGACAGGGGTGGGGTGGCTACACCTTC. It encodes CASSRPGQGWGGYTF. The rearranged segments are TRBV5-4 and TRBJ1-2, and 10 junctional nucleotides match TRBD1. Trimmed from V: 4 bases; trimmed from J: 7 bases; junction bases lacking a gene match: 10. The germline V gene encodes CDR1 SGHNT and CDR2 YYREEE (reference sequence). Reading from cysteine to phenylalanine, the CDR3 counts 15 amino acids. The DNA shown is the 45-base CDR3, in frame from base 1.